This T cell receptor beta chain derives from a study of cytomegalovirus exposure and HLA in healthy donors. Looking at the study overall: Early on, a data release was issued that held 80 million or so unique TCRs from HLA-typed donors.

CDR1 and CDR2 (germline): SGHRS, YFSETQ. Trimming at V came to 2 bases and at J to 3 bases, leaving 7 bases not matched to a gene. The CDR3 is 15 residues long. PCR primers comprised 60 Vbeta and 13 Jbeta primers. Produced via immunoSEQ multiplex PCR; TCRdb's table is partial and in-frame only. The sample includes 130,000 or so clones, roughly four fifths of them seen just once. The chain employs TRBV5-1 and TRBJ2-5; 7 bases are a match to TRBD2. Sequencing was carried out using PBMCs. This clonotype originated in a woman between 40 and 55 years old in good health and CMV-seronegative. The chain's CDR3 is CASSLAPSGEETQYF. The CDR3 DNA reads TGCGCCAGCAGCTTAGCCCCAAGCGGGGAAGAGACCCAGTACTTC.